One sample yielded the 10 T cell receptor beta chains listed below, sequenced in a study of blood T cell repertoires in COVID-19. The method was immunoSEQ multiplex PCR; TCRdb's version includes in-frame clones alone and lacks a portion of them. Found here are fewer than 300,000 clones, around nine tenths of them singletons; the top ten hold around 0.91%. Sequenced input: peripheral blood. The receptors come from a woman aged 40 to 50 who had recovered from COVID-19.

The CDR3 nucleotides read TGTGCCAGCTCACCTCAGGGGATAGCGGGAGGGCTGGCCGAGCAGTACTTC. Translated: CASSPQGIAGGLAEQYF. The chain has TRBV18 and TRBJ2-7, with 11 nucleotides matching TRBD2. Germline CDR1 and CDR2: KGHSH and LQKENI. The CDR3 runs 17 residues. The ends lost 3 bases at V and 6 bases at J; junction bases unmatched: 13. Using reference TRBV18 and TRBJ2-7 for the parts outside the CDR3, the full variable domain is NAGVMQNPRHLVRRRGQEARLRCSPMKGHSHVYWYRQLPEEGLKFMVYLQKENIIDESGMPKERFSAEFPKEGPSILRIQQVVRGDSAAYFCASSPQGIAGGLAEQYFGPGTRLTVT.

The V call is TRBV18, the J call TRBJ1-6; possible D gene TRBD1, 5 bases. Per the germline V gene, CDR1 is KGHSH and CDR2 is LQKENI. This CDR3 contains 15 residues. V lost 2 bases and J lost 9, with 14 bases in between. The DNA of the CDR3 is TGTGCCAGCTCACCAGGGGCTGGGTGGGGTTCACCCCTCCACTTT. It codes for CASSPGAGWGSPLHF. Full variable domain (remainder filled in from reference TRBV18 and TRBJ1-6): NAGVMQNPRHLVRRRGQEARLRCSPMKGHSHVYWYRQLPEEGLKFMVYLQKENIIDESGMPKERFSAEFPKEGPSILRIQQVVRGDSAAYFCASSPGAGWGSPLHFGNGTRLTVT.

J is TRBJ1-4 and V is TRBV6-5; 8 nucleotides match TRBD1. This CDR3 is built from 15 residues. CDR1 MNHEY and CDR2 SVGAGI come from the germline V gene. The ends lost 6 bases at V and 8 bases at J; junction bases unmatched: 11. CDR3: CASSPTRGRLEKLFF. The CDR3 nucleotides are TGTGCCAGCAGCCCCACCAGGGGGCGCTTGGAAAAACTGTTTTTT.

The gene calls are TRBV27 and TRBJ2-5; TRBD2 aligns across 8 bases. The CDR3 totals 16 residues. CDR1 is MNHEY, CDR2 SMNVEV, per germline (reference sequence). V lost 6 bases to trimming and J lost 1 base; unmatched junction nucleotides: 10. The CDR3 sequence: CASSLSGGVPQETQYF. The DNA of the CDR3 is TGTGCCAGCAGCCTTTCGGGGGGGGTCCCCCAAGAGACCCAGTACTTC.

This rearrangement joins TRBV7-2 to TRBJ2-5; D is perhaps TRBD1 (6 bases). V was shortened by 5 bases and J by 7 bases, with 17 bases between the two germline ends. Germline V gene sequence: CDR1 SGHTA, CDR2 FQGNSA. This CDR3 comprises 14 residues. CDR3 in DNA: TGTGCCAGCAGCCCGGGGACACCCCGAGGGACCCAGTACTTC. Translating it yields CASSPGTPRGTQYF.

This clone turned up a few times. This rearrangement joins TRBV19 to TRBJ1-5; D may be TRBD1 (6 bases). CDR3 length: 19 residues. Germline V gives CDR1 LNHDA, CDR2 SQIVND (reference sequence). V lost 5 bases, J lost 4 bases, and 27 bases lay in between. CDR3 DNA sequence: TGTGCCAGTAGTTCCCGGGGGGGCATGCATGATATAGCAAATCAGCCCCAGCATTTT. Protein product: CASSSRGGMHDIANQPQHF.

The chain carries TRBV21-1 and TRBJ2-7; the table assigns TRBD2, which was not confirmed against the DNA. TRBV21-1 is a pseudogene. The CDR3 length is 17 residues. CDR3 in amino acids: CASSKAPVGRESYEQYV. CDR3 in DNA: TGTGCCAGCAGCAAAGCCCCTGTTGGCCGGGAGAGCTACGAGCAGTACGTC.

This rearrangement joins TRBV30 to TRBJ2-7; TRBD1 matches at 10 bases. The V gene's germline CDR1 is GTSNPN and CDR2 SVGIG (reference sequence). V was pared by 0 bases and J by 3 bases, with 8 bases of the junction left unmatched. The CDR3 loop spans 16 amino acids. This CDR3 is CAWSVGGTGANYEQYF. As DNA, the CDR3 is TGTGCCTGGAGTGTAGGGGGGACAGGGGCAAACTACGAGCAGTACTTC.

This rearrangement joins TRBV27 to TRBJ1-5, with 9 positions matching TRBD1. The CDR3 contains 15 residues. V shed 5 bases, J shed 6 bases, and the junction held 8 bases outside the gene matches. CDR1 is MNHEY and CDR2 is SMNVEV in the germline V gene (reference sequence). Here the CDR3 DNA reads TGTGCCAGCAGTACTGGGACAGGGAATAGTCAGCCCCAGCATTTT. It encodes CASSTGTGNSQPQHF.

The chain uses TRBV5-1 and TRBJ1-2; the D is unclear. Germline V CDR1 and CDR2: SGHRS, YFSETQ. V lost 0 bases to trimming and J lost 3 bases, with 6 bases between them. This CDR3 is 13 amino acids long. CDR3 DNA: TGCGCCAGCAGCTTGGGGGAGGACTATGGCTACACCTTC. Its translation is CASSLGEDYGYTF.